The clone carrying this T cell receptor beta chain appeared a few times. Its antigen is unknown. These data come from a study of radiotherapy plus CTLA-4 blockade in lung cancer. Study background: Among enrolled patients, about 18% responded and roughly 30% achieved disease control.

Study-wide findings and caveats: After radiotherapy and ipilimumab, tumor-derived clones expanded in peripheral blood.

Clones were sequenced by immunoSEQ multiplex PCR, and TCRdb holds only the in-frame ones, with some missing. The repertoire holds about 97,000 clones, with roughly 79% as singletons. V lost 5 bases and J lost 6, with 14 bases in between. The CDR3 is 14 amino acids. Germline CDR1 is MNHNY and CDR2 is SVGAGI (reference sequence). The source is a human donor with non-small cell lung cancer who had a partial response to radiotherapy plus ipilimumab. Some clones in this sample may be carry-over from other donors' samples. The V and J genes are TRBV6-6 and TRBJ1-5, with D possibly being TRBD1 (6 bases). This specimen consisted of peripheral blood, obtained from a patient treated with radiotherapy plus ipilimumab. The CDR3 bases are TGTGCCAGCAGTACTACAGGGAATCGTCAGCCCCAGCATTTT. Its translation: CASSTTGNRQPQHF.